One sample yielded the 23 T cell receptor beta chains listed below, sequenced in a study of neoadjuvant anti-PD-1 for oral cavity cancer. Assay: immunoSEQ multiplex PCR; the TCRdb copy retains only in-frame clones and omits some. The table records around 60,000 clones, approximately 79% of them present only once. The material was PBMCs, obtained before nivolumab (anti-PD-1) treatment. The receptor set was obtained from a person aged 35-80 years with oral cavity squamous cell carcinoma.

This clone appeared a few times. The rearrangement links TRBV5-1 to TRBJ2-5; D not certain. CDR1 SGHRS and CDR2 YFSETQ come from the germline V gene. V was cut by 0 bases and J by 0 bases, with 6 bases left in between. CDR3 length: 14 residues. The CDR3 protein is CASSLEWDQETQYF. The CDR3 DNA sequence: TGCGCCAGCAGCTTGGAGTGGGACCAAGAGACCCAGTACTTC.

V usage is TRBV18 and J usage is TRBJ1-5; D may be TRBD1 (5 bases). Trimming removed 1 base from V and 4 bases from J, with 8 bases in between. From germline, CDR1 is KGHSH and CDR2 LQKENI. CDR3 size: 14 residues. Here the CDR3 DNA reads TGTGCCAGCTCACCACAAGCAGGGAATCAGCCCCAGCATTTT. Translating it yields CASSPQAGNQPQHF.

The rearrangement joins TRBV27 to TRBJ1-1; TRBD1 aligns across 8 bases. With 0 bases clipped from V and 4 bases from J, the junction kept 10 bases outside the gene matches. Germline lookup yields CDR1 MNHEY and CDR2 SMNVEV (reference sequence). The CDR3 sequence is 17 residues long. The CDR3 reads CASSLSLSQGAATEAFF. The CDR3 nucleotides read TGTGCCAGCAGTTTATCCCTTTCTCAGGGGGCGGCCACTGAAGCTTTCTTT.

The chain recombines TRBV6-1 with TRBJ1-2, with 8 bases identical to TRBD1. Germline CDR1 is MNHNS and CDR2 is SASEGT. This CDR3 region has 12 residues. Trimming removed 10 bases from V and 7 bases from J; junction bases left unmatched: 8. The CDR3 protein is CATSSGGTGYTF. The CDR3 DNA reads as TGTGCCACTTCGTCAGGGGGCACTGGCTACACCTTC.

This rearrangement joins TRBV19 to TRBJ1-2; the match to TRBD1 covers 7 bases. The CDR3 contains 14 residues. Germline lookup yields CDR1 LNHDA and CDR2 SQIVND (reference sequence). Losses at the gene ends were 4 bases for V and 4 bases for J; bases not matched to a gene: 6. The CDR3 DNA follows: TGTGCCAGTAGTACACAGGGGAGTGGCTATGGCTACACCTTC. Translating it yields CASSTQGSGYGYTF. The variable domain in full, completed from reference TRBV19 and TRBJ1-2, reads DGGITQSPKYLFRKEGQNVTLSCEQNLNHDAMYWYRQDPGQGLRLIYYSQIVNDFQKGDIAEGYSVSREKKESFPLTVTSAQKNPTAFYLCASSTQGSGYGYTFGSGTRLTVV.

The CDR3 spells CASSQSIGLASPLHF. CDR3 sequence (DNA): TGTGCCAGCAGCCAATCCATAGGCTTGGCTTCACCCCTCCACTTT. V and J are TRBV14 and TRBJ1-6, with D hard to call. The CDR3 contains 15 residues. Trimming took 2 bases from V and 9 from J, leaving 14 bases between them. Germline V CDR1 and CDR2: SGHDN, FVKESK.

The chain carries TRBV11-3 and TRBJ1-1, with D tentatively TRBD1 (6 bases). Germline CDR1 is SGHNT and CDR2 is YENEEA. The CDR3 is 13 residues long. V dropped 4 bases and J dropped 10 bases, with 16 bases sitting between them. CDR3 bases: TGTGCCAGCAGCTCGAGCAGGGGTGGAAGAGCTTTCTTT. Amino acid sequence: CASSSSRGGRAFF.

This clone was seen more than once but under ten times. This rearrangement joins TRBV7-2 to TRBJ1-2; D remains ambiguous. This CDR3 has 14 residues. The germline V gene has CDR1 SGHTA and CDR2 FQGNSA. V lost 1 base and J lost 4, with 10 bases in between. The CDR3 region has the DNA TGTGCCAGCAGCTTAGGTGGCGGATCCTATGGCTACACCTTC. Encoded protein: CASSLGGGSYGYTF. The variable domain in full, completed from reference TRBV7-2 and TRBJ1-2, reads GAGVSQSPSNKVTEKGKDVELRCDPISGHTALYWYRQSLGQGLEFLIYFQGNSAPDKSGLPSDRFSAERTGGSVSTLTIQRTQQEDSAVYLCASSLGGGSYGYTFGSGTRLTVV.

This chain uses TRBV19 with TRBJ1-2; 10 positions agree with TRBD1. The CDR3 contains 18 residues. In germline, CDR1 is LNHDA, CDR2 SQIVND (reference sequence). V was pared by 6 bases and J by 4 bases, with 17 bases of the junction left unmatched. CDR3 in amino acids: CASRTSGQGDAKGYGYTF. CDR3 coding DNA: TGTGCCAGTAGAACCTCAGGACAGGGGGATGCGAAGGGCTATGGCTACACCTTC.

The V call is TRBV7-3, the J call TRBJ2-5; D not resolved. V was cut by 5 bases and J by 1 base, with 8 bases left in between. The CDR3 extends over 13 amino acids. Germline V gene data show CDR1 as SGHTA and CDR2 as FQGTGA. The CDR3 bases are TGTGCCAGCAGCCCCCAACCCCAAGAGACCCAGTACTTC. It specifies CASSPQPQETQYF.

V usage is TRBV4-1 and J usage is TRBJ1-2, with D uncertain. The CDR3 sequence is 14 residues long. Trimming removed 0 bases from V and 2 bases from J, with 7 bases in between. Germline loops: CDR1 MGHRA, CDR2 YSYEKL. The CDR3 spells CASSQETGNYGYTF. In nucleotides, the CDR3 is TGCGCCAGCAGCCAAGAAACCGGAAACTATGGCTACACCTTC.

The chain joins TRBV10-2 to TRBJ1-2, with 9 nucleotides matching TRBD1. The CDR3 is made up of 15 amino acids. Trimming cost V 5 bases and J 2 bases; bases outside gene matches: 6. CDR1 is WSHSY and CDR2 is SAAADI in the germline V gene. The CDR3 spells CASSFPGTGNYGYTF. The CDR3 bases are TGCGCCAGCAGTTTCCCCGGGACAGGGAACTATGGCTACACCTTC.

This rearrangement joins TRBV27 to TRBJ1-1, with D perhaps TRBD1 (5 bases). The CDR3 sequence is 15 residues long. Trimming pared 5 bases from V and 2 bases from J, leaving 15 bases between. Germline V CDR1 and CDR2: MNHEY, SMNVEV (reference sequence). The CDR3 region is CASSASWGVNTEAFF. Here the CDR3 DNA reads TGTGCCAGCAGTGCCTCTTGGGGGGTTAACACTGAAGCTTTCTTT.

The chain uses TRBV6-4 and TRBJ1-4, with a weak D call TRBD1 (5 bases). There are 16 residues in the CDR3. Germline values: CDR1 MRHNA, CDR2 SNTAGT. With 4 bases removed from V and 0 bases from J, the gap between germline ends came to 12 bases. As DNA, the CDR3 is TGTGCCAGCAGTGGGGAGGGACCGGCAACTAATGAAAAACTGTTTTTT. It translates to CASSGEGPATNEKLFF.

CDR3 nucleotide sequence: TGTGCCAGCAGCCTGGGACAGGGGAGGTTCACAGATACGCAGTATTTT. Encoded protein: CASSLGQGRFTDTQYF. V usage is TRBV7-2 and J usage is TRBJ2-3; 10 bases align to TRBD1. The J segment lost 2 bases and the V segment lost 5 bases, leaving 7 bases of the junction unmatched. The CDR3 extends over 16 amino acids. From germline, CDR1 is SGHTA and CDR2 FQGNSA.

The rearrangement links TRBV9 to TRBJ1-6; TRBD1 is a possible D gene (5 bases). CDR3 length: 14 amino acids. Trimming removed 5 bases at V and 7 bases at J, with 13 bases between. Per germline, CDR1 SGDLS and CDR2 YYNGEE. The CDR3 sequence: CASRGDERNSPLHF. The CDR3 DNA reads as TGTGCCAGCAGAGGGGACGAGAGGAATTCACCCCTCCACTTT.

This clone has only one observation. The chain employs TRBV9 and TRBJ2-7; no firm D call. Germline-derived CDR1 and CDR2 are SGDLS and YYNGEE. The length of the CDR3 is 13 residues. Trimming took 3 bases from V and 5 from J, leaving 12 bases between them. The CDR3 sequence: CASSGVLLHEQYF. CDR3 sequence (DNA): TGTGCCAGCAGCGGAGTACTACTCCACGAGCAGTACTTC.

J is TRBJ1-2 and V is TRBV7-2, with D hard to call. Trimming left V 1 base short and J 4 bases short, with 7 bases between. This CDR3 has 13 amino acids. CDR1 is SGHTA and CDR2 is FQGNSA in the germline V gene. For the CDR3, the DNA is TGTGCCAGCAGCTTAGACACTACCTATGGCTACACCTTC. Amino acid sequence: CASSLDTTYGYTF.

The rearrangement joins TRBV28 to TRBJ2-7, with D tentatively TRBD1 (6 bases). The CDR3 totals 13 residues. Deletions cut 10 bases from V and 3 bases from J, with 16 bases between. The germline gives CDR1 MDHEN, CDR2 SYDVKM. The CDR3 DNA is TGTGCCATCCAACCGGGACACAGCTACGAGCAGTACTTC. Amino acids: CAIQPGHSYEQYF.

In its sample, this clone was seen once. The rearrangement joins TRBV6-5 to TRBJ1-2; 7 bases align to TRBD1. Trimming cost V 6 bases and J 7 bases; bases outside gene matches: 11. The length of the CDR3 is 14 residues. CDR1 and CDR2 (germline): MNHEY, SVGAGI. The CDR3, as DNA: TGTGCCAGCAGCGGAAACAGGGGCGCCGGTGGCTACACCTTC. This sequence encodes CASSGNRGAGGYTF.

The chain links TRBV5-6 to TRBJ1-6, with D unclear. Trimming removed 0 bases at V and 6 bases at J, with 7 bases between. The length of the CDR3 is 14 residues. CDR1 is SGHDT and CDR2 is YYEEEE in the germline V gene. CDR3 residues: CASSLVGGNSPLHF. In DNA, the CDR3 is TGTGCCAGCAGCTTGGTCGGAGGTAATTCACCCCTCCACTTT. Full variable domain (missing parts from reference TRBV5-6 and TRBJ1-6): DAGVTQSPTHLIKTRGQQVTLRCSPKSGHDTVSWYQQALGQGPQFIFQYYEEEERQRGNFPDRFSGHQFPNYSSELNVNALLLGDSALYLCASSLVGGNSPLHFGNGTRLTVT.

This chain connects TRBV7-9 to TRBJ1-5; 10 nucleotides agree with TRBD1. Germline lookup yields CDR1 SEHNR and CDR2 FQNEAQ (reference sequence). V shed 8 bases, J shed 2 bases, and the junction held 6 bases outside the gene matches. This CDR3 is 15 amino acids long. Here the CDR3 reads CASGGQGTGNQPQHF. DNA for the CDR3: TGTGCCAGCGGGGGACAGGGGACTGGCAATCAGCCCCAGCATTTT.

This chain uses TRBV30 with TRBJ1-6, with D unclear. There are 15 residues in the CDR3. V was pared by 2 bases and J by 9 bases, with 17 bases between. Germline assignment: CDR1 GTSNPN and CDR2 SVGIG (reference sequence). The CDR3 DNA reads TGTGCCTGGAGTAAGATTAGGATCTCGATTTCACCCCTCCACTTT. This encodes CAWSKIRISISPLHF.